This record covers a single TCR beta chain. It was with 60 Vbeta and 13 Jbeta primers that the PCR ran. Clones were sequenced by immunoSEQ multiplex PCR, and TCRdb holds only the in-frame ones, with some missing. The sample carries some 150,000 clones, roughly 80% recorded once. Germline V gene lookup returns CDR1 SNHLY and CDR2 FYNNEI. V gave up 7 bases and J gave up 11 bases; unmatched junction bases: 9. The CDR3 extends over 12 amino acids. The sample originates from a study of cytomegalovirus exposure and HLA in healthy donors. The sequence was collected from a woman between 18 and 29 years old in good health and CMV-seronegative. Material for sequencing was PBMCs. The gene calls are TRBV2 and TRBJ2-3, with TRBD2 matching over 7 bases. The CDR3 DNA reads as TGTGCCAGCACTGGGGAGGGCACCCAGCAGTATTTT. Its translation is CASTGEGTQQYF.